This T cell receptor (beta chain) was sequenced during a study of blood T cells in healthy people across ages. As to this clonotype: Its antigen is still unknown.

Whole-study findings and limits: A greater number of naive CD4+ cells and higher diversity distinguished long-lived donors from aged donors.

For the second PCR, which ran for about 6 to 11 cycles, a sample-barcoded 5' primer and a J-beta primer mix were used. A single record per CDR3 protein comes from TCRdb applying MiXCR to the 5' RACE reads. The table has 380,000 or so distinct CDR3 sequences, about 52% seen once. The V end was cut by 2 bases, the J end by 7 bases, with 21 bases between. The CDR3 is 17 residues long. The sequencing input was blood. The J gene is TRBJ1-5, the V gene TRBV12-3 or TRBV12-4, with D hard to call. The clonotype originates from a man aged 60-69 years in good health. The CDR3 region has the DNA TGTGCCAGCAGTTTACCCCCAAGAGGAGCCGGCGGGCAGCCCCAGCATTTT. As protein: CASSLPPRGAGGQPQHF.